Listed below are T cell receptor beta chains from one sample, sequenced in a study of T cells after yellow fever vaccination. One entry per CDR3 protein, called by TCRdb with MiXCR from the 5' RACE reads. Of tens of thousands of distinct CDR3 sequences in the sample, 10% were seen once. The sequencing used PBMCs, either bulk or a sorted T-cell subset (CD4+, CD8+, memory, or dextramer-sorted; not recorded which), collected approximately 16 days after the first yellow fever vaccination. These receptors were taken from a man aged 18 to 30 who received the YFV17D yellow fever vaccine. The CDR3 runs from the conserved cysteine through the conserved F or W. Fields, in order: J gene, clone size, V gene, CDR3 protein. Each size is once, few, many, or a class for an expanded clone.

>TRBJ2-7|few|TRBV6-9
CASSYSPRTEEGEQYF
>TRBJ2-3|medium-sized|TRBV7-6
CASSLASTDTQYF
>TRBJ1-4|many|TRBV12-3/TRBV12-4
CASRPYGGRNEKLFF
>TRBJ2-7|many|TRBV7-2
CASSLGSGKAYEQYF
>TRBJ1-5|medium-sized|TRBV4-3
CASSQDVGQPQHF